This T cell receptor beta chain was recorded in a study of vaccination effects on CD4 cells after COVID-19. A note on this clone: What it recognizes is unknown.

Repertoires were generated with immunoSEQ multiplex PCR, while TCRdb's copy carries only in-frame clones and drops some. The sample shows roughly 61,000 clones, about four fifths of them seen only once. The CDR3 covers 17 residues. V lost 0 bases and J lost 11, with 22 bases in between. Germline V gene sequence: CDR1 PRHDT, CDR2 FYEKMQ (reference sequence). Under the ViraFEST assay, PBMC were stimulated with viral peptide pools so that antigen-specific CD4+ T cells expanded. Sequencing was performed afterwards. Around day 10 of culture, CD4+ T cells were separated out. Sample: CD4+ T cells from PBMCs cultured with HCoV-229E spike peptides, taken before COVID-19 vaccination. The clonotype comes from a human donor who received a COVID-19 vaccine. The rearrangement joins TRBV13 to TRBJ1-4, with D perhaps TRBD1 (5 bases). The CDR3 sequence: CASSLGRPGLLLGKLFF. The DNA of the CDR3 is TGTGCCAGCAGCTTAGGGCGGCCGGGACTCCTTTTGGGGAAACTGTTTTTT.